The clone carrying this T cell receptor (beta chain) came up many times. One entry per CDR3 protein results from TCRdb running MiXCR on the 5' RACE reads. This repertoire shows about 76,000 distinct CDR3 sequences, approximately 17% found once; its top ten account for just over 15%. The study used blood bank volunteers in Maryland, USA, as healthy controls. These data are taken from a study of neurological immune-mediated disorders. The receptor's source is a middle-aged woman in good health. Sequencing was performed on PBMCs.

CDR3 bases: TGCAGCGTTGGAACAGGGATTTCCACAGATACGCAGTATTTT. This codes for CSVGTGISTDTQYF. V is TRBV29-1 and J is TRBJ2-3, with a weak D call TRBD1 (6 bases). The CDR3 runs to 14 residues. The V gene lost 4 bases and the J gene lost 2 bases, with 13 bases spanning the gap. Germline V gene lookup returns CDR1 SQVTM and CDR2 ANQGSEA.